This T cell receptor (beta chain) was sequenced in a study of blood T cell repertoires in COVID-19. In the source study's methods: Reference gene primer amplification gave nucleated cell count estimates. Using immunoSEQ multiplex PCR, the repertoire was profiled, and TCRdb retains in-frame clones only, with some absent. V, J and clone size were drawn from that table, and D and trimming were deduced from the DNA. Of 60,000 to 70,000 clones listed, roughly 86% are singletons. Patients from Seattle were sampled longitudinally, starting during active infection. The germline gives CDR1 SGDLS, CDR2 YYNGEE. V shed 4 bases and J shed 2 bases, with 12 bases lying between them. This CDR3 is built from 14 residues.

The receptor was isolated from a man aged 35 to 55 with COVID-19, enrolled during active disease. V gene TRBV9 combines with J gene TRBJ1-1; D gene unclear. The specimen sequenced was peripheral blood. The CDR3 loop reads CASSPAGLNTEAFF. Written as DNA, the CDR3 is TGTGCCAGCAGCCCGGCGGGCCTAAACACTGAAGCTTTCTTT.